Presented here are 22 T cell receptor beta chains from one specimen sequenced in a study of PD-L1 blockade in urothelial cancer. The data were produced by immunoSEQ multiplex PCR, yet TCRdb's version contains in-frame clones alone and is incomplete. The profile shows roughly 95,000 clones, over 75% of them singletons. This sample's time point: pretreatment peripheral blood. The material was PBMCs, obtained around atezolizumab (anti-PD-L1) treatment. All receptors come from a man aged 55 to 70 with urothelial cancer.

The chain has TRBV19 and TRBJ1-6; TRBD1 agrees at 8 bases. V lost 7 bases to trimming and J lost 9 bases; unmatched junction nucleotides: 8. Germline CDR1 is LNHDA and CDR2 is SQIVND (reference sequence). CDR3 length equals 14 residues. CDR3 sequence reads: CASTLGQVVSPLHF. The CDR3, as DNA: TGTGCCAGTACCCTGGGACAGGTGGTTTCACCCCTCCACTTT.

V gene TRBV11-2 combines with J gene TRBJ2-3; D is undetermined. Germline loops: CDR1 SGHAT, CDR2 FQNNGV. Trimming removed 5 bases from V and 7 bases from J, with 10 bases in between. The CDR3 contains 12 residues. CDR3 protein: CASSTSAYTQYF. CDR3 sequence (DNA): TGTGCCAGCAGCACCTCCGCGTATACGCAGTATTTT.

The V gene is TRBV10-3, the J gene TRBJ2-7, with 9 bases that match TRBD1. Germline assignment: CDR1 ENHRY and CDR2 SYGVKD. The CDR3 contains 15 residues. The junction had 6 bases not matched to a gene; V was cut back by 3 bases and J by 3 bases. CDR3 region: CAISDSGQGIYEQYF. CDR3 DNA sequence: TGTGCCATCAGTGACTCAGGACAGGGGATCTACGAGCAGTACTTC.

V usage is TRBV4-3 and J usage is TRBJ2-5, with no clear D. The V end lost 4 bases, the J end lost 1 base, and 7 bases lay between the germline ends. Looked up from germline, CDR1 is LGHNA and CDR2 is YSLEER. CDR3 size: 13 residues. The CDR3 protein is CASSPGAQETQYF. For the CDR3, the DNA is TGCGCCAGCAGCCCGGGTGCCCAAGAGACCCAGTACTTC.

The chain uses TRBV5-1 and TRBJ2-2; possibly TRBD1 for D (6 bases). Trimming pared 4 bases from V and 7 bases from J, leaving 17 bases between. The CDR3 runs to 15 residues. Germline loops: CDR1 SGHRS, CDR2 YFSETQ. The CDR3 DNA is TGCGCCAGCAGCCCGACCGCTGGGGGCGGCGGGGAGCTGTTTTTT. Translated: CASSPTAGGGGELFF.

The sample holds one count of this clone. The V call is TRBV10-1, the J call TRBJ1-1; TRBD1 might be the D (5 bases). The CDR3 has 13 amino acids. Germline V gene lookup returns CDR1 WNHNN and CDR2 SYGVQD (reference sequence). Trimming pared 2 bases from V and 6 bases from J, leaving 10 bases between. The CDR3 here is CASSELRASEAFF. Here the CDR3 DNA reads TGCGCCAGCAGTGAGCTCAGGGCGTCTGAAGCTTTCTTT.

CDR3 residues: CASSAPGGEKLFF. The CDR3 DNA reads TGTGCCAGCAGCGCTCCAGGGGGAGAAAAACTGTTTTTT. The V and J genes are TRBV7-9 and TRBJ1-4; 7 positions match TRBD1. Germline V lookup: CDR1 SEHNR, CDR2 FQNEAQ (reference sequence). The CDR3 has 13 amino acids. Trimming at V came to 5 bases and at J to 8 bases, leaving 5 bases not matched to a gene.

This sequence joins TRBV6-1 and TRBJ1-3; D gene unclear. Between the trimmed V and J ends, which lost 4 bases and 0 bases, there was a span of 16 bases. The germline V gene has CDR1 MNHNS and CDR2 SASEGT. This CDR3 region has 17 residues. CDR3 residues: CASSAVTQVLSGNTIYF. DNA of the CDR3: TGTGCCAGCAGTGCCGTCACCCAGGTGCTCTCTGGAAACACCATATATTTT.

This clone was found once. V is TRBV27 and J is TRBJ2-3, with a possible D match to TRBD1 (5 bases). Trimming took off 2 bases at V and 1 base at J, with 7 bases between the two ends. Germline CDR1 reads MNHEY; CDR2 reads SMNVEV (reference sequence). CDR3 length: 14 residues. The CDR3 DNA is TGTGCCAGCAGTTTAGGGGCTGGCACAGATACGCAGTATTTT. Residues: CASSLGAGTDTQYF.

The rearrangement uses TRBV10-2 and TRBJ2-2; 10 bases line up with TRBD2. Germline CDR1 reads WSHSY; CDR2 reads SAAADI. The CDR3 contains 14 residues. V trimming: 6 bases; J trimming: 7 bases; junction bases outside the gene matches: 5. The CDR3 protein is CASRASGRGGELFF. The DNA of the CDR3 is TGCGCCAGCAGAGCTAGCGGGAGAGGCGGGGAGCTGTTTTTT.

V is TRBV27 and J is TRBJ2-1; the match to TRBD2 covers 10 bases. Germline V lookup: CDR1 MNHEY, CDR2 SMNVEV (reference sequence). The CDR3 loop spans 14 amino acids. The V and J ends lost 5 bases and 10 bases, in that order; junction bases with no gene match: 8. CDR3 residues: CASSLNSGLAEQFF. The CDR3 coding sequence is TGTGCCAGCAGTCTTAACTCGGGACTAGCGGAGCAGTTCTTC.

The rearrangement uses TRBV5-1 and TRBJ2-2; 8 bases match TRBD2. The CDR3 has 14 residues. The germline CDR1 and CDR2 sequences are SGHRS and YFSETQ. The V segment lost 10 bases and the J segment 5 bases; nucleotides outside the gene matches: 10. In nucleotides, the CDR3 is TGCGCCTCCCGTCTCGCGGGAGGTACCGGGGAGCTGTTTTTT. Encoded protein: CASRLAGGTGELFF.

The rearrangement joins TRBV28 to TRBJ2-5, with 7 bases identical to TRBD1. The V and J ends lost 3 bases and 2 bases, in that order; junction bases with no gene match: 6. Germline CDR1 MDHEN, CDR2 SYDVKM. The CDR3 has 15 amino acids. The chain's CDR3 is CASSFPRQGQETQYF. Written as DNA, the CDR3 is TGTGCCAGCAGTTTTCCGCGACAGGGACAAGAGACCCAGTACTTC. Complete variable domain (other parts from reference TRBV28 and TRBJ2-5): DVKVTQSSRYLVKRTGEKVFLECVQDMDHENMFWYRQDPGLGLRLIYFSYDVKMKEKGDIPEGYSVSREKKERFSLILESASTNQTSMYLCASSFPRQGQETQYFGPGTRLLVL.

V gene TRBV19 combines with J gene TRBJ1-2; 8 nucleotides line up with TRBD1. This CDR3 has 15 amino acids. V lost 8 bases and J lost 1; bases outside the gene matches: 9. Germline assignment: CDR1 LNHDA and CDR2 SQIVND (reference sequence). CDR3 in DNA: TGTGCCAGTTCTACTCAGGGGGCGCGTAACTATGGCTACACCTTC. Amino acid sequence: CASSTQGARNYGYTF.

This chain links TRBV25-1 with TRBJ1-2; no definite D call. Germline V gene sequence: CDR1 MGHDK, CDR2 SYGVNS. V was clipped by 2 bases and J by 4 bases, with 11 bases between them. The CDR3 has 14 residues. The CDR3 here is CASSEIGGLYGYTF. The CDR3 DNA reads TGTGCCAGCAGTGAAATTGGAGGCCTCTATGGCTACACCTTC.

The chain links TRBV19 to TRBJ1-4, with TRBD1 matching over 9 bases. The CDR3 consists of 17 residues. V trimming: 10 bases; J trimming: 1 base; junction bases outside the gene matches: 13. Per germline, CDR1 LNHDA and CDR2 SQIVND (reference sequence). The CDR3 bases are TGTGCCACCGAACCGCCGGGACAGGGTCAAACTAATGAAAAACTGTTTTTT. This sequence encodes CATEPPGQGQTNEKLFF.

The chain combines TRBV5-1 with TRBJ2-7; possibly TRBD1 for D (5 bases). The CDR3 length is 14 residues. Germline CDR1 is SGHRS and CDR2 is YFSETQ. With 4 bases removed from V and 3 bases from J, the gap between germline ends came to 14 bases. The CDR3 region has the DNA TGCGCCAGCAGCCCAACTCAGGGCAACTACGAGCAGTACTTC. Translation gives CASSPTQGNYEQYF.

The genes are TRBV7-8 and TRBJ2-7; TRBD1 agrees at 10 bases. CDR3 length: 18 amino acids. J lost 0 bases, V lost 5 bases, and 13 bases had no gene match. Looked up from germline, CDR1 is SGHVS and CDR2 is FQNEAQ. The CDR3 reads CASSQGQGSSSSSYEQYF. In nucleotides, the CDR3 is TGTGCCAGCAGCCAGGGACAGGGGTCCTCCTCTAGCTCCTACGAGCAGTACTTC.

The chain combines TRBV28 with TRBJ2-7; maybe TRBD2 (6 bases). The CDR3 is 16 residues long. The germline V gene has CDR1 MDHEN and CDR2 SYDVKM. The V end was cut by 4 bases, the J end by 4 bases, with 20 bases between. The CDR3 spells CASSSSPGGTLYEQYF. Written as DNA, the CDR3 is TGTGCCAGCAGTTCCTCCCCCGGGGGTACCCTTTACGAGCAGTACTTC. The full variable domain, in which reference TRBV28 and TRBJ2-7 provide the parts outside the CDR3, is DVKVTQSSRYLVKRTGEKVFLECVQDMDHENMFWYRQDPGLGLRLIYFSYDVKMKEKGDIPEGYSVSREKKERFSLILESASTNQTSMYLCASSSSPGGTLYEQYFGPGTRLTVT.

The rearrangement uses TRBV5-1 and TRBJ2-3, with D perhaps TRBD2 (5 bases). The germline CDR1 and CDR2 sequences are SGHRS and YFSETQ. There are 16 residues in the CDR3. Trimming removed 5 bases at V and 0 bases at J, with 16 bases between. The CDR3 protein is CASSVLRGSSTDTQYF. Written as DNA, the CDR3 is TGCGCCAGCAGTGTCCTCCGGGGTTCTAGCACAGATACGCAGTATTTT.

The gene calls are TRBV6-6 and TRBJ2-1; no reliable D call. There are 15 residues in the CDR3. The germline V and J ends were trimmed by 5 bases and 5 bases, with 16 bases remaining between them. Germline CDR1 is MNHNY and CDR2 is SVGAGI (reference sequence). This chain's CDR3 is CASSPVAVAHNEQFF. The DNA of the CDR3 is TGTGCCAGCAGTCCAGTCGCAGTCGCCCACAATGAGCAGTTCTTC.

This chain connects TRBV6-1 to TRBJ2-1, with D maybe TRBD2 (7 bases). Germline CDR1 reads MNHNS; CDR2 reads SASEGT. Trimming shortened V by 1 base and J by 0 bases, and 10 bases separated the two germline ends. The CDR3 is made up of 16 amino acids. CDR3 in DNA: TGTGCCAGCAGTGAAGAGGGGGGGGGCTCCTACAATGAGCAGTTCTTC. Protein product: CASSEEGGGSYNEQFF.